A single sample is the source of the 27 T cell receptor beta chains below, sequenced in a study of identical twins. Using its own MiXCR run on the 5' RACE reads, TCRdb lists one record per CDR3 protein. This table holds roughly 720,000 distinct CDR3 sequences, roughly 20% found once. The same sample was also used in a study of T cells expressing NK-cell markers.

Sequencing was done on a sample of PBMCs. These receptors came from a woman aged 18-29 years in good health.

This clonotype was seen a few times. The V gene is TRBV6-5, the J gene TRBJ1-1; D is uncertain. This CDR3 spans 14 amino acids. The V end was cut by 0 bases, the J end by 1 base, with 6 bases between. Germline-derived CDR1 and CDR2 are MNHEY and SVGAGI. The chain's CDR3 is CASSYSTKNTEAFF. The CDR3 nucleotides read TGTGCCAGCAGTTACTCTACTAAGAACACTGAAGCTTTCTTT.

This clonotype was picked up a small number of times. The V and J genes are TRBV5-6 and TRBJ2-2; D ambiguous. The CDR3 totals 15 residues. Germline V CDR1 and CDR2: SGHDT, YYEEEE. Trimming shortened V by 2 bases and J by 0 bases, and 8 bases separated the two germline ends. The CDR3 loop reads CASSFPQTNTGELFF. The CDR3 coding sequence is TGTGCCAGCAGCTTTCCCCAGACGAACACCGGGGAGCTGTTTTTT.

This clonotype has just a few counts. The rearrangement uses TRBV7-9 and TRBJ1-1; TRBD1 matches 9 bases. Germline V gene sequence: CDR1 SEHNR, CDR2 FQNEAQ (reference sequence). This CDR3 is 15 amino acids long. V trimming: 5 bases; J trimming: 5 bases; junction bases outside the gene matches: 9. The CDR3 bases are TGTGCCAGCAGCGACCAGACAGGGGGGAGAACTGAAGCTTTCTTT. Translating gives CASSDQTGGRTEAFF. Full variable domain (rest looked up from reference TRBV7-9 and TRBJ1-1): DTGVSQNPRHKITKRGQNVTFRCDPISEHNRLYWYRQTLGQGPEFLTYFQNEAQLEKSRLLSDRFSAERPKGSFSTLEIQRTEQGDSAMYLCASSDQTGGRTEAFFGQGTRLTVV.

This clonotype showed up many times. This rearrangement joins TRBV6-1 to TRBJ2-1; D call uncertain. V lost 3 bases and J 7 bases, leaving 13 bases between the germline ends. The germline CDR1 and CDR2 sequences are MNHNS and SASEGT. CDR3 size: 14 residues. The CDR3 DNA sequence: TGTGCCAGCAGTGAGCGGATTGCAGCGAATGAGCAGTTCTTC. This sequence encodes CASSERIAANEQFF.

This clonotype was detected only a few times. This chain connects TRBV5-1 to TRBJ1-4; D is unresolved. The CDR3 spans 14 residues. Per germline, CDR1 SGHRS and CDR2 YFSETQ. The germline V and J ends were trimmed by 0 bases and 8 bases, with 11 bases remaining between them. The CDR3 protein is CASSLEAPWEKLFF. The CDR3 DNA follows: TGCGCCAGCAGCTTGGAGGCGCCGTGGGAAAAACTGTTTTTT.

This clonotype occurred many times. As DNA, the CDR3 is TGTGCCAGCAGAGCTGCTGAAGCTTTCTTT. Encoded protein: CASRAAEAFF. The genes are TRBV6-1 and TRBJ1-1; D remains unclear. The CDR3 runs to 10 residues. Trimming removed 6 bases from V and 6 bases from J, with 5 bases in between. In germline, CDR1 is MNHNS, CDR2 SASEGT.

V and J are TRBV12-3 or TRBV12-4 and TRBJ1-2; 7 bases align to TRBD1. The ends lost 7 bases at V and 4 bases at J; junction bases unmatched: 9. The CDR3 covers 14 residues. CDR3 sequence: CASITGERRYGYTF. For the CDR3, the DNA is TGTGCCAGCATCACAGGGGAGCGTCGCTATGGCTACACCTTC.

This chain connects TRBV30 to TRBJ2-5; no reliable D call. The CDR3 is 11 residues long. CDR1 is GTSNPN, CDR2 SVGIG, per germline (reference sequence). V gave up 0 bases and J gave up 5 bases, with 4 bases separating them. CDR3: CAWSVTETQYF. For the CDR3, the DNA is TGTGCCTGGAGTGTTACCGAGACCCAGTACTTC. Variable domain in full (rest from reference TRBV30 and TRBJ2-5): SQTIHQWPATLVQPVGSPLSLECTVEGTSNPNLYWYRQAAGRGLQLLFYSVGIGQISSEVPQNLSASRPQDRQFILSSKKLLLSDSGFYLCAWSVTETQYFGPGTRLLVL.

V and J are TRBV20-1 and TRBJ2-6, with TRBD1 matching over 7 bases. This CDR3 region has 17 residues. Germline loops: CDR1 DFQATT, CDR2 SNEGSKA (reference sequence). V lost 2 bases and J lost 1; bases outside the gene matches: 8. The CDR3 nucleotides are TGCAGTGCTAGAAGCGACAGGGAAAGGTCTGGGGCCAACGTCCTGACTTTC. Translating it yields CSARSDRERSGANVLTF.

This clonotype has just one count. The chain couples TRBV12-3 or TRBV12-4 to TRBJ1-2; D unresolved. CDR3 length: 11 amino acids. V was clipped by 5 bases and J by 9 bases, with 10 bases between them. CDR3 DNA: TGTGCCAGCAGTCGCTGGAGCTGCTACACCTTC. Amino acids: CASSRWSCYTF.

The V call is TRBV28, the J call TRBJ2-2; 7 bases fit TRBD1. The CDR3 has 16 residues. Germline V CDR1 and CDR2: MDHEN, SYDVKM. V was pared by 5 bases and J by 1 base, with 7 bases of the junction left unmatched. The CDR3 is CASSGNRGKNTGELFF. In DNA form, the CDR3 reads TGTGCCAGCAGTGGAAACAGGGGAAAGAACACCGGGGAGCTGTTTTTT.

This chain links TRBV29-1 with TRBJ1-5, with a weak D call TRBD1 (5 bases). V gave up 6 bases and J gave up 3 bases, with 12 bases separating them. The CDR3 has 13 amino acids. CDR1 and CDR2 (germline): SQVTM, ANQGSEA. CDR3 sequence reads: CSVAGSTNQPQHF. CDR3 nucleotides: TGCAGCGTGGCAGGGTCAACCAATCAGCCCCAGCATTTT.

This clonotype showed up many times. The rearrangement uses TRBV20-1 and TRBJ1-4, with D maybe TRBD1 (6 bases). Germline-derived CDR1 and CDR2 are DFQATT and SNEGSKA (reference sequence). V was trimmed by 6 bases and J by 4 bases, leaving 12 bases between them. This CDR3 has 13 amino acids. Here the CDR3 DNA reads TGCAGTGCAGGACAGACTAATAATGAAAAACTGTTTTTT. Its translation is CSAGQTNNEKLFF.

In the case of this clonotype: A junction end diverges from the germline sequence, so it may reflect a read error. The chain couples TRBV4-1 to TRBJ2-2, with 8 nucleotides matching TRBD2. Germline-derived CDR1 and CDR2 are MGHRA and YSYEKL. The CDR3 totals 17 residues. In DNA form, the CDR3 reads TGCGCCAGCAGCCAAGATCGGGGGGGGCAGAACACCAGGGAGCTGTTTTTT. This sequence encodes CASSQDRGGQNTRELFF.

This clonotype showed up just once. This chain joins TRBV5-1 and TRBJ2-5; D remains unclear. The ends were cut back, 5 bases at V and 4 bases at J, with 27 bases in the middle. Per the germline V gene, CDR1 is SGHRS and CDR2 is YFSETQ. The CDR3 spans 18 residues. CDR3 coding DNA: TGCGCCAGCAGTCATTTAACCACGGGCCGCGCAGCTCTAGAGACCCAGTACTTC. This translates into CASSHLTTGRAALETQYF.

In this sample, this clonotype turned up many times. The rearrangement links TRBV5-1 to TRBJ2-1; the match to TRBD1 covers 7 bases. The CDR3 is 16 amino acids. Losses at the gene ends were 4 bases for V and 4 bases for J; bases not matched to a gene: 11. Germline CDR1 is SGHRS and CDR2 is YFSETQ. CDR3 bases: TGCGCCAGCAGCCCCGGGGACAGAGAGACTTACAATGAGCAGTTCTTC. This translates into CASSPGDRETYNEQFF. Filled out from reference TRBV5-1 and TRBJ2-1, the complete variable domain reads KAGVTQTPRYLIKTRGQQVTLSCSPISGHRSVSWYQQTPGQGLQFLFEYFSETQRNKGNFPGRFSGRQFSNSRSEMNVSTLELGDSALYLCASSPGDRETYNEQFFGPGTRLTVL.

This clonotype was observed a handful of times. This chain links TRBV7-9 with TRBJ2-3, with no clear D. The CDR3 is 16 residues long. V dropped 4 bases and J dropped 4 bases, with 18 bases sitting between them. Germline V gives CDR1 SEHNR, CDR2 FQNEAQ (reference sequence). The CDR3 DNA reads as TGTGCCAGCAGCTCGCCGAGCCCGCACAACGCAGATACGCAGTATTTT. Protein: CASSSPSPHNADTQYF.

This chain connects TRBV7-2 to TRBJ2-7; 8 nucleotides align to TRBD2. Germline lookup yields CDR1 SGHTA and CDR2 FQGNSA. The length of the CDR3 is 16 residues. Trimming at V came to 1 base and at J to 2 bases, leaving 7 bases not matched to a gene. CDR3: CASSLVSGGNTYEQYF. As DNA, the CDR3 is TGTGCCAGCAGCTTAGTATCGGGAGGGAACACCTACGAGCAGTACTTC.

This clonotype has more than one count but fewer than ten. CDR3 nucleotides: TGCAGCGCTGGGACAGGGCAGAGTCAGCCCCAGCATTTT. Its protein is CSAGTGQSQPQHF. The V call is TRBV29-1, the J call TRBJ1-5; 9 bases map to TRBD1. V was pared by 7 bases and J by 6 bases, with 7 bases of the junction left unmatched. In germline, CDR1 is SQVTM, CDR2 ANQGSEA. The CDR3 runs to 13 residues.

This clonotype came up a few times. The chain carries TRBV13 and TRBJ2-3, with D uncertain. The CDR3 runs 15 residues. Germline V gives CDR1 PRHDT, CDR2 FYEKMQ (reference sequence). The V end lost 2 bases, the J end lost 6 bases, and 15 bases lay between the germline ends. Here the CDR3 reads CASSLTGSLEDTQYF. The CDR3 DNA reads as TGTGCCAGCAGCTTAACGGGCAGCTTAGAGGATACGCAGTATTTT.

This clonotype was counted a few times. DNA for the CDR3: TGTGCCAGCAGCTCAAAAAATCCCGACCGGGGGACTGAAGCTTTCTTT. Protein product: CASSSKNPDRGTEAFF. The genes are TRBV7-2 and TRBJ1-1; D may be TRBD1 (5 bases). The CDR3 has 16 residues. V dropped 4 bases and J dropped 5 bases, with 20 bases sitting between them. Per the germline V gene, CDR1 is SGHTA and CDR2 is FQGNSA.

This chain connects TRBV11-2 to TRBJ2-7; D is unclear. The germline gives CDR1 SGHAT, CDR2 FQNNGV. The V and J ends lost 3 bases and 4 bases respectively, with 10 bases between them. This CDR3 is built from 13 residues. CDR3 DNA sequence: TGTGCCAGCAGCTTGGTCAACCGTTACGAGCAGTACTTC. As protein: CASSLVNRYEQYF.

The rearrangement uses TRBV3-1 and TRBJ1-1; a possible D gene is TRBD1 (5 bases). The CDR3 length is 15 residues. Germline assignment: CDR1 LGHDT and CDR2 YNNKEL (reference sequence). Trimming removed 2 bases at V and 11 bases at J, with 21 bases between. The CDR3 loop reads CASSQRGAGIPSAFF. CDR3 coding DNA: TGTGCCAGCAGCCAACGTGGGGCAGGCATCCCGAGCGCTTTCTTT.

The sample holds many counts of this clonotype. This chain connects TRBV5-1 to TRBJ1-1, with a possible D match to TRBD1 (5 bases). The CDR3 runs 17 residues. Germline-derived CDR1 and CDR2 are SGHRS and YFSETQ. The V end lost 4 bases, the J end lost 5 bases, and 24 bases lay between the germline ends. The CDR3 sequence: CASSLLWGSNRGTEAFF. CDR3 nucleotides: TGCGCCAGCAGCCTTCTCTGGGGGTCAAATCGGGGAACTGAAGCTTTCTTT.

There are a few counts of this clonotype. The chain is built from TRBV6-2 or TRBV6-3 and TRBJ1-2; no definite D call. The CDR3 is 13 residues long. CDR1 is MNHEY, CDR2 SVGEGT, per germline. Trimming shortened V by 2 bases and J by 4 bases, and 8 bases separated the two germline ends. The CDR3 spells CASSYVVGYGYTF. CDR3 coding DNA: TGTGCCAGCAGTTACGTAGTGGGCTATGGCTACACCTTC.

The chain carries TRBV5-1 and TRBJ2-7; 9 bases are shared with TRBD2. The junction had 4 bases not matched to a gene; V was cut back by 3 bases and J by 3 bases. Germline CDR1 reads SGHRS; CDR2 reads YFSETQ. The CDR3 consists of 14 residues. This CDR3 is CASSSGLAIYEQYF. As DNA, the CDR3 is TGCGCCAGCAGCTCCGGACTAGCGATCTACGAGCAGTACTTC.

This clonotype showed up many times. The chain couples TRBV12-3 or TRBV12-4 to TRBJ2-7, with D hard to call. CDR3 length equals 13 residues. Between the trimmed V and J ends, which lost 1 base and 3 bases, there was a span of 7 bases. The CDR3, as DNA: TGTGCCAGCAGTTTAGTCGGTCTCTACGAGCAGTACTTC. Protein sequence: CASSLVGLYEQYF.